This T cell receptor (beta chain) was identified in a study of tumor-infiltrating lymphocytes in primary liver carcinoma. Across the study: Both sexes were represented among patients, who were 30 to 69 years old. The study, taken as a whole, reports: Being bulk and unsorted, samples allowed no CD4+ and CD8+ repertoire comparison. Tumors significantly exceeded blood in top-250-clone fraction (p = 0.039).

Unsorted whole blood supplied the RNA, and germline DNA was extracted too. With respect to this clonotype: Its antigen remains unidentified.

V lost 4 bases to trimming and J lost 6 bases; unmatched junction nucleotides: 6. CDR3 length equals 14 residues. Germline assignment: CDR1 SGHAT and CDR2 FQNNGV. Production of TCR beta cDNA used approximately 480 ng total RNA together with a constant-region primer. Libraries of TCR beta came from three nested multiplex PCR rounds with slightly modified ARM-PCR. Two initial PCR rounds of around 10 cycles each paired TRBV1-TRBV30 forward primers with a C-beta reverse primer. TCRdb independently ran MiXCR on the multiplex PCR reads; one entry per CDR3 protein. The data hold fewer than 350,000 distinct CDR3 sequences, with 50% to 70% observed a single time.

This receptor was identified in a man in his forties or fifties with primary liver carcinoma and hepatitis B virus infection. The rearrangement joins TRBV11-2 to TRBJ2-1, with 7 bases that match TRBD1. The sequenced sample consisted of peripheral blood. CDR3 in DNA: TGTGCCAGCAGCTCCACAGGGGCCTCCAATGAGCAGTTCTTC. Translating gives CASSSTGASNEQFF.